This T cell receptor beta chain was profiled in a study of long-term antiretroviral therapy in people with HIV. This was the immunoSEQ v3.0 assay at survey level. Sequencing aimed at roughly 40,000-55,000 T-cell genomes per sample. Some clones are missing from TCRdb's copy, which holds only in-frame ones; the method was immunoSEQ multiplex PCR. The data contain roughly 36,000 clones, 83% of them singletons. About this clone: Its specificity is not known.

Overall study findings and caveats: Regardless of time point, clones expanded before ART dominated the repertoire. CDR3 lengths in HIV samples spanned a narrower range than controls.

V lost 5 bases to trimming and J lost 5 bases, with 16 bases between them. The CDR3 sequence is 14 residues long. The germline CDR1 and CDR2 sequences are SGHVS and FQNEAQ. Sequenced material: unsorted PBMCs, taken 0.4 years before starting antiretroviral therapy. This receptor was obtained from a man aged 18 to 30 with HIV. J is TRBJ2-7 and V is TRBV7-8, with D tentatively TRBD2 (6 bases). The CDR3 nucleotides read TGTGCCAGCAGCGCGGGGCAAGGTTCCAACGAGCAGTACTTC. Protein: CASSAGQGSNEQYF.